This passage covers 18 T cell receptor beta chains from one sample sequenced in a study of cytomegalovirus exposure and HLA in healthy donors. It was with 60 Vbeta and 13 Jbeta primers that the PCR ran. Assay: immunoSEQ multiplex PCR; the TCRdb copy retains only in-frame clones and omits some. The sample contains over 200,000 clones, about 81% of which appear only once. The sequenced sample consisted of PBMCs. All receptors come from a woman aged 40 to 50 in good health and CMV-seropositive.

Only a few counts were recorded for this clone. The genes are TRBV11-2 and TRBJ2-1, with 10 positions matching TRBD2. This CDR3 region has 15 residues. With 5 bases clipped from V and 6 bases from J, the junction kept 7 bases outside the gene matches. Germline V gene data show CDR1 as SGHAT and CDR2 as FQNNGV. CDR3 coding DNA: TGTGCCAGCAGCCTGGCTAGCGGGGGCCCCAATGAGCAGTTCTTC. Translation: CASSLASGGPNEQFF.

The chain carries TRBV5-1 and TRBJ2-5; TRBD1 agrees at 8 bases. This CDR3 has 15 residues. The junction had 8 bases not matched to a gene; V was cut back by 3 bases and J by 4 bases. Looked up from germline, CDR1 is SGHRS and CDR2 is YFSETQ. CDR3 bases: TGCGCCAGCAGCTACGACAGGGGATTAACAGAGACCCAGTACTTC. As protein: CASSYDRGLTETQYF.

This clone came up once. The V and J genes are TRBV7-6 and TRBJ2-3; 9 nucleotides agree with TRBD2. After removal of 2 bases from V and 5 bases from J, the junction contained 8 bases not matched to a gene. CDR1 and CDR2 from the germline V gene are SGHVS and FNYEAQ. This CDR3 spans 16 amino acids. The DNA of the CDR3 is TGTGCCAGCAGCTTATTCGCTAGCGGGGCCGGAGATACGCAGTATTTT. It specifies CASSLFASGAGDTQYF.

J is TRBJ1-1 and V is TRBV30; D not resolved. Looked up from germline, CDR1 is GTSNPN and CDR2 is SVGIG (reference sequence). Trimming cost V 3 bases and J 0 bases, with 8 bases left between them. There are 13 residues in the CDR3. The DNA of the CDR3 is TGTGCCTGGAGGGGGAGCTTGAACACTGAAGCTTTCTTT. It translates to CAWRGSLNTEAFF.

This chain joins TRBV30 and TRBJ1-2, with 8 bases identical to TRBD1. With V trimmed by 3 bases and J by 1 base, 4 bases remained unmatched. Germline CDR1 is GTSNPN and CDR2 is SVGIG (reference sequence). The CDR3 loop spans 14 amino acids. CDR3 amino acids: CAWSLTGVNYGYTF. The DNA of the CDR3 is TGTGCCTGGAGCCTGACAGGGGTTAACTATGGCTACACCTTC. The entire variable domain, with the rest obtained from reference TRBV30 and TRBJ1-2, is as follows: SQTIHQWPATLVQPVGSPLSLECTVEGTSNPNLYWYRQAAGRGLQLLFYSVGIGQISSEVPQNLSASRPQDRQFILSSKKLLLSDSGFYLCAWSLTGVNYGYTFGSGTRLTVV.

The CDR3 sequence is CASSLSSGGARAGELFF. CDR3 coding DNA: TGTGCCAGCAGCTTAAGTAGCGGGGGGGCCAGAGCCGGGGAGCTGTTTTTT. This chain connects TRBV7-3 to TRBJ2-2, with 11 bases matching TRBD2. There are 17 residues in the CDR3. The junction had 7 bases not matched to a gene; V was cut back by 1 base and J by 6 bases. Germline CDR1 SGHTA, CDR2 FQGTGA.

This clone was found once. V is TRBV27 and J is TRBJ2-3; 7 bases map to TRBD1. With 5 bases clipped from V and 7 bases from J, the junction kept 9 bases outside the gene matches. This CDR3 is built from 14 residues. Per germline, CDR1 MNHEY and CDR2 SMNVEV (reference sequence). The CDR3: CASSPGQDPYTQYF. The CDR3 DNA follows: TGTGCCAGCAGTCCCGGACAGGATCCCTATACGCAGTATTTT.

CDR3 bases: TGTGCCATCAGCTTTGACAGGGCCAATTCACCCCTCCACTTT. Translation gives CAISFDRANSPLHF. This sequence joins TRBV10-3 and TRBJ1-6; 7 nucleotides agree with TRBD1. CDR1 ENHRY and CDR2 SYGVKD come from the germline V gene. The trim removed 6 bases at V and 7 bases at J, leaving 6 bases unmatched. The length of the CDR3 is 14 residues.

This clone was picked up one time. The chain combines TRBV25-1 with TRBJ2-1, with 9 positions matching TRBD2. The CDR3 spans 16 residues. Unmatched junction bases numbered 10, after V lost 2 bases and J lost 8 bases. CDR1 and CDR2 (germline): MGHDK, SYGVNS. The DNA of the CDR3 is TGTGCCAGCAGTGAAAGCCGGCTAGCGGGATTCCATGAGCAGTTCTTC. As protein: CASSESRLAGFHEQFF. The full variable domain, with the rest looked up from reference TRBV25-1 and TRBJ2-1, is EADIYQTPRYLVIGTGKKITLECSQTMGHDKMYWYQQDPGMELHLIHYSYGVNSTEKGDLSSESTVSRIRTEHFPLTLESARPSHTSQYLCASSESRLAGFHEQFFGPGTRLTVL.

This clone occurred a few times. The V gene is TRBV5-6, the J gene TRBJ2-1; maybe TRBD2 (6 bases). Germline CDR1 is SGHDT and CDR2 is YYEEEE. Trimming took off 4 bases at V and 7 bases at J, with 15 bases between the two ends. This CDR3 has 14 amino acids. CDR3 region: CASSLAGRPNEQFF. The CDR3 DNA reads as TGTGCCAGCAGCCTGGCCGGGAGACCTAATGAGCAGTTCTTC.

There are a few counts of this clone. The chain uses TRBV6-5 and TRBJ1-1; TRBD1 aligns across 7 bases. The trim removed 0 bases at V and 5 bases at J, leaving 6 bases unmatched. This CDR3 is 15 amino acids long. CDR1 and CDR2 from the germline V gene are MNHEY and SVGAGI. As DNA, the CDR3 is TGTGCCAGCAGTTACTCGTTGCCAGGGGGGACTGAAGCTTTCTTT. Amino acid sequence: CASSYSLPGGTEAFF.

This chain links TRBV11-2 with TRBJ1-2; 9 bases align to TRBD1. Germline lookup yields CDR1 SGHAT and CDR2 FQNNGV. Trimming at V came to 4 bases and at J to 8 bases, leaving 8 bases not matched to a gene. This CDR3 contains 14 residues. This CDR3 is CASSSTGGARGYTF. CDR3 coding DNA: TGTGCCAGCAGCTCCACAGGGGGCGCGAGGGGCTACACCTTC.

The rearrangement links TRBV30 to TRBJ2-1; D uncertain. The germline V gene encodes CDR1 GTSNPN and CDR2 SVGIG (reference sequence). With 5 bases removed from V and 0 bases from J, the gap between germline ends came to 11 bases. This CDR3 comprises 14 residues. The CDR3: CAWGDVPSYNEQFF. CDR3 DNA: TGTGCCTGGGGAGATGTACCCTCCTACAATGAGCAGTTCTTC.

This chain joins TRBV7-7 and TRBJ2-5; 9 bases map to TRBD2. The CDR3 consists of 15 residues. Germline V CDR1 and CDR2: SSHAT, FNYEAQ (reference sequence). With 3 bases clipped from V and 1 base from J, the junction kept 3 bases outside the gene matches. The CDR3 protein is CASSLRGGSQETQYF. DNA of the CDR3: TGTGCCAGCAGCTTGCGGGGGGGGTCCCAAGAGACCCAGTACTTC.

The rearrangement uses TRBV6-4 and TRBJ2-1, with D unclear. Germline CDR1 MRHNA, CDR2 SNTAGT. V was cut by 6 bases and J by 0 bases, with 6 bases left in between. There are 13 residues in the CDR3. The DNA for the CDR3 is TGTGCCAGCAGCCAGAACTCCTACAATGAGCAGTTCTTC. This encodes CASSQNSYNEQFF.

V and J are TRBV5-1 and TRBJ1-1; 8 nucleotides align to TRBD1. Per germline, CDR1 SGHRS and CDR2 YFSETQ. The V gene end was trimmed by 7 bases and the J gene end by 0 bases; junction bases not matched to a gene: 5. This CDR3 has 14 residues. CDR3: CASGTGTMNTEAFF. The CDR3 region has the DNA TGCGCCAGCGGGACAGGAACTATGAACACTGAAGCTTTCTTT.

This chain connects TRBV11-3 to TRBJ2-7; 8 bases agree with TRBD2. The CDR3 extends over 15 amino acids. Germline values: CDR1 SGHNT, CDR2 YENEEA. V lost 5 bases to trimming and J lost 0 bases; unmatched junction nucleotides: 6. Written as DNA, the CDR3 is TGTGCCAGCAGCCTCGCGGGGGGAAGCTCCTACGAGCAGTACTTC. Translated: CASSLAGGSSYEQYF. Variable domain in full (rest from reference TRBV11-3 and TRBJ2-7): EAGVVQSPRYKIIEKKQPVAFWCNPISGHNTLYWYLQNLGQGPELLIRYENEEAVDDSQLPKDRFSAERLKGVDSTLKIQPAELGDSAVYLCASSLAGGSSYEQYFGPGTRLTVT.

The rearrangement uses TRBV5-6 and TRBJ2-5; D is perhaps TRBD1 (6 bases). The CDR3 sequence is 13 residues long. Germline V CDR1 and CDR2: SGHDT, YYEEEE. V was clipped by 4 bases and J by 11 bases, with 18 bases between them. CDR3 nucleotide sequence: TGTGCCAGCAGCCCGGGACAATCTTCTGGGCAGTACTTC. This sequence encodes CASSPGQSSGQYF. Full variable domain (missing parts from reference TRBV5-6 and TRBJ2-5): DAGVTQSPTHLIKTRGQQVTLRCSPKSGHDTVSWYQQALGQGPQFIFQYYEEEERQRGNFPDRFSGHQFPNYSSELNVNALLLGDSALYLCASSPGQSSGQYFGPGTRLLVL.